This T cell receptor (beta chain) was observed in a study of vaccination and CD4 T cells after COVID-19. Across the study: Sampling post-COVID took place a median around 91 days after diagnosis (range 35 to 161). Researchers treated cells with overlapping spike peptides taken from SARS-CoV-2, HCoV-NL63, HCoV-OC43 and HCoV-229E.

Sequenced with the Oncomine TCR Beta short-read assay was DNA taken from cultured CD4+ T cells. TCRdb redid the calling of the PCR reads with MiXCR, one entry per CDR3 protein. The sample consists of around 13,000 distinct CDR3 sequences, roughly 40% of them appearing once. In the case of this clonotype: Its target is not known.

Treatment here: approximately nine-day PBMC culture with coronavirus spike peptide pools or control peptides (ViraFEST assay). Germline assignment: CDR1 ENHRY and CDR2 SYGVKD. This CDR3 is 13 amino acids long. Trimming left V 6 bases short and J 1 base short, with 8 bases between. The receptor comes from a human donor who had recovered from COVID-19. The rearrangement joins TRBV10-3 to TRBJ2-3; no definite D call. Source material: CD4+ T cells from blood, cultured in vitro. In DNA form, the CDR3 reads TGTGCCATCAGCGCTCCTCGCACAGATACGCAGTATTTT. It encodes CAISAPRTDTQYF.